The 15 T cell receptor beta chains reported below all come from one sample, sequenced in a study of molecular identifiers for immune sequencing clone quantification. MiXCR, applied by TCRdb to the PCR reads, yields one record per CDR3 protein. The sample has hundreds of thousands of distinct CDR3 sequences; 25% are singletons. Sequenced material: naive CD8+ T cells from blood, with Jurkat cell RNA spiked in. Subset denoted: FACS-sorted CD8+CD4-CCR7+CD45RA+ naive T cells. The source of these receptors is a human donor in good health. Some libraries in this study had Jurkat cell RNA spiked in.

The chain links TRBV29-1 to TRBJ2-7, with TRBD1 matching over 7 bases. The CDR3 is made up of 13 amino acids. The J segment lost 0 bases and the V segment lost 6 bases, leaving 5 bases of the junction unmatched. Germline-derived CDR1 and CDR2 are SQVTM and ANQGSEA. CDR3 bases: TGCAGCGTAGCAAGACAGGGCTCCTACGAGCAGTACTTC. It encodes CSVARQGSYEQYF.

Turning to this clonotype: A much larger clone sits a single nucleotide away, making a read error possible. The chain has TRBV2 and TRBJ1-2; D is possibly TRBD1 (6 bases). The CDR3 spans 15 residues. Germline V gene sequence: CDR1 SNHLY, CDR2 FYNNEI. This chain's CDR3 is CASSEFGQPNYGHTF. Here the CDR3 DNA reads TGTGCCAGCAGTGAATTCGGACAGCCTAACTATGGCCACACCTTC.

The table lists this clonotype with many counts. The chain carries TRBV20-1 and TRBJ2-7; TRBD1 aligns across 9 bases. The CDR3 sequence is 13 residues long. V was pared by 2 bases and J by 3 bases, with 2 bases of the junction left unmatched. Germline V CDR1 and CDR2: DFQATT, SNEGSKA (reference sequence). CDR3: CSARTTGGYEQYF. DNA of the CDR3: TGCAGTGCTAGAACGACAGGGGGCTACGAGCAGTACTTC.

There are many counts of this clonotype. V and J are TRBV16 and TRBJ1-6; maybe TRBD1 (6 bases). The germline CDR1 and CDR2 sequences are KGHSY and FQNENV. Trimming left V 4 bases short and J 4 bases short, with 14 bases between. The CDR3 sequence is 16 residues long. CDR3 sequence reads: CASSRKPGDYNSPLHF. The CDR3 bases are TGTGCCAGCAGCCGCAAACCAGGGGATTATAATTCACCCCTCCACTTT.

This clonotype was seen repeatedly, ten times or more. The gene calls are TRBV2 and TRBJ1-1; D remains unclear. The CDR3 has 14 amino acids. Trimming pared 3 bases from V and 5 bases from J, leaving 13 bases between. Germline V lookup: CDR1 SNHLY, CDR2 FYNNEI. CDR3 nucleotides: TGTGCCAGCAGTGAGGGGTTGGTTATGACTGAAGCTTTCTTT. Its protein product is CASSEGLVMTEAFF. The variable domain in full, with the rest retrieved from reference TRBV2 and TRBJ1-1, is EPEVTQTPSHQVTQMGQEVILRCVPISNHLYFYWYRQILGQKVEFLVSFYNNEISEKSEIFDDQFSVERPDGSNFTLKIRSTKLEDSAMYFCASSEGLVMTEAFFGQGTRLTVV.

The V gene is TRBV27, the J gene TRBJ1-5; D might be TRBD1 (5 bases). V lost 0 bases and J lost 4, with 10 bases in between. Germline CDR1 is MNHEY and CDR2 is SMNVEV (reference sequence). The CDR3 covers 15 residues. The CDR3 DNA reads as TGTGCCAGCAGTTTATCCAGGACAAATAATCAGCCCCAGCATTTT. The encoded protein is CASSLSRTNNQPQHF.

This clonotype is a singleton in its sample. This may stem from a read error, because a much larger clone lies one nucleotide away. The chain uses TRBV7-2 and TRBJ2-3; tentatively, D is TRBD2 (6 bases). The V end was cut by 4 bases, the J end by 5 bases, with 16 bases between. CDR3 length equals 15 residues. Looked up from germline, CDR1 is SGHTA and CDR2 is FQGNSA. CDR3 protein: CASSSPGRGLDTQYF. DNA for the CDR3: TGTGCCAGCAGCTCCCCCGGTCGGGGGTTAGATACGCAGTATTTT.

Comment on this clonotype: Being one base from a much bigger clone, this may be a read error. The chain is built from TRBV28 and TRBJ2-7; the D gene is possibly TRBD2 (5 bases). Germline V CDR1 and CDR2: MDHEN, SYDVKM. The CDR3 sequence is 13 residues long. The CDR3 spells CASYEGSPYERYF. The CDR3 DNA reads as TGTGCCAGCTATGAGGGAAGTCCCTACGAGCGGTACTTC.

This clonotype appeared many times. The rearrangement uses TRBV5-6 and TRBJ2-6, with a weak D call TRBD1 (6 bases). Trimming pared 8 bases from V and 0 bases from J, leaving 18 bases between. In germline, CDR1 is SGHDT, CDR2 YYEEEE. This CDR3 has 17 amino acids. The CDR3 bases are TGTGCCAGTCTCAGGGGCGCTACCATCTCTGGGGCCAACGTCCTGACTTTC. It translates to CASLRGATISGANVLTF.

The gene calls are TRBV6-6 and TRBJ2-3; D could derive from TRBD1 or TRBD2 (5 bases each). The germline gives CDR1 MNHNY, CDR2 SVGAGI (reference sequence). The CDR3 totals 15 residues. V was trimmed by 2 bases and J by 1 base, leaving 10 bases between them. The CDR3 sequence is CASSYERGGTDTQYF. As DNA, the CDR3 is TGTGCCAGCAGTTACGAGAGGGGCGGCACAGATACGCAGTATTTT.

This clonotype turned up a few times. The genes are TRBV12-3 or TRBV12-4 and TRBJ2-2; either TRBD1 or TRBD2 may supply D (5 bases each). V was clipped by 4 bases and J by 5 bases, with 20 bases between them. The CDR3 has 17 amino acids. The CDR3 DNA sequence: TGTGCCAGCAGTTCTTTATGGGCACTGGGGGTAACCGGGGAGCTGTTTTTT. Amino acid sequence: CASSSLWALGVTGELFF.

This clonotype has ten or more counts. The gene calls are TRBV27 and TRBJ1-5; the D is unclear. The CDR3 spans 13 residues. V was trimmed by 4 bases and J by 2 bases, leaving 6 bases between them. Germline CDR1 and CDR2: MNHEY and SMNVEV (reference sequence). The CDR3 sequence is CASSSSGNQPQHF. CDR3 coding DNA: TGTGCCAGCAGTTCCAGCGGCAATCAGCCCCAGCATTTT.

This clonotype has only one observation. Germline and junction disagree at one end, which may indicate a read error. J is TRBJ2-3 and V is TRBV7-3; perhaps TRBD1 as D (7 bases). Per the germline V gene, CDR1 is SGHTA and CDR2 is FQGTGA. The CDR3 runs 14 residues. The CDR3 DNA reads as TGTGCCAGCAGCCCCCAGGGGGGCACAGGTACGCAGTATTTT. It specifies CASSPQGGTGTQYF.

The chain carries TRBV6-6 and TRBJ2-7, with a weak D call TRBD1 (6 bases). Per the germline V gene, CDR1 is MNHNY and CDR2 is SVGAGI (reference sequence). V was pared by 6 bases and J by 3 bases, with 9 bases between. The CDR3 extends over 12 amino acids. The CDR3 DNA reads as TGTGCCAGCAGAAACAGGGTCTACGAGCAGTACTTC. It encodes CASRNRVYEQYF.

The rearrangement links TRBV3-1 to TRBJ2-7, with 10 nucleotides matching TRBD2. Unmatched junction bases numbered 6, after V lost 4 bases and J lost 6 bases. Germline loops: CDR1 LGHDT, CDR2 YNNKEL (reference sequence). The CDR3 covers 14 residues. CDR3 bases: TGTGCCAGCAGCCTAGCGGGAGGCGGGGTCGAGCAGTACTTC. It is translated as CASSLAGGGVEQYF.